Here is one T cell receptor beta chain with its context. The record originates from a study of control samples from healthy donors and cancer patients. Clones were read by immunoSEQ multiplex PCR, and TCRdb kept only the in-frame ones, dropping some. The sample holds some 180,000 clones. The CDR3 length is 17 residues. The V gene end was trimmed by 0 bases and the J gene end by 4 bases; junction bases not matched to a gene: 7. CDR1 is LGHNA and CDR2 is YSLEER in the germline V gene. Sequencing was performed on blood. V gene TRBV4-3 combines with J gene TRBJ1-3; TRBD1 matches at 9 bases. The clonotype comes from a woman in her twenties or thirties in good health. CDR3 DNA sequence: TGCGCCAGCAGCCAAGACCTACCCGGACAGGGGGGAAACACCATATATTTT. This gives the protein CASSQDLPGQGGNTIYF.